Each of the 18 T cell receptor beta chains below was sequenced from the same sample in a study of technical replicates of blood from several donors. Profiled with immunoSEQ multiplex PCR; TCRdb holds only in-frame clones, not every one. The sample contains around 93,000 clones, 95% of which appear only once. Material: T cells isolated from PBMCs. The origin of the receptors is a human donor in good health.

V gene TRBV27 combines with J gene TRBJ1-3; 7 positions agree with TRBD1. Germline V gives CDR1 MNHEY, CDR2 SMNVEV (reference sequence). The CDR3 has 15 amino acids. J was trimmed by 2 bases and V by 5 bases; bases with no gene match: 6. The CDR3 DNA is TGTGCCAGCAGTCCAGGGGGACAACCTGGAAACACCATATATTTT. Its translation: CASSPGGQPGNTIYF.

J is TRBJ2-6 and V is TRBV4-3; maybe TRBD2 (6 bases). The germline V gene encodes CDR1 LGHNA and CDR2 YSLEER. The CDR3 length is 16 residues. Trimming removed 8 bases at V and 0 bases at J, with 14 bases between. The CDR3 DNA reads as TGCGCCAGCGGGGGGAAGGAAGGCTCTGGGGCCAACGTCCTGACTTTC. This gives the protein CASGGKEGSGANVLTF.

This chain links TRBV9 with TRBJ2-4, with 10 bases aligning to TRBD2. The CDR3 is made up of 17 amino acids. Germline-derived CDR1 and CDR2 are SGDLS and YYNGEE. V lost 4 bases and J lost 1; bases outside the gene matches: 8. Here the CDR3 reads CASSLGKGLAAKNIQYF. The DNA of the CDR3 is TGTGCCAGCAGCCTAGGGAAGGGACTAGCGGCCAAAAACATTCAGTACTTC.

The V call is TRBV6-5, the J call TRBJ2-1; D is ambiguous. This CDR3 has 14 residues. With 4 bases removed from V and 0 bases from J, the gap between germline ends came to 7 bases. Per germline, CDR1 MNHEY and CDR2 SVGAGI. The CDR3 is CASSSGSSYNEQFF. For the CDR3, the DNA is TGTGCCAGCAGTTCGGGTAGCTCCTACAATGAGCAGTTCTTC.

V gene TRBV7-2 combines with J gene TRBJ1-3, with D unclear. With 5 bases removed from V and 2 bases from J, the gap between germline ends came to 7 bases. Germline V CDR1 and CDR2: SGHTA, FQGNSA. The CDR3 is 13 residues long. DNA of the CDR3: TGTGCCAGCAGCGCGGGCCCTGGAAACACCATATATTTT. Translation: CASSAGPGNTIYF.

This chain joins TRBV13 and TRBJ2-5; 12 positions agree with TRBD1. Germline V gene lookup returns CDR1 PRHDT and CDR2 FYEKMQ (reference sequence). The CDR3 runs 16 residues. V was clipped by 3 bases and J by 5 bases; unmatched bases: 7. CDR3 coding DNA: TGTGCCAGCAGCTTCCGGGACAGGGGGCATCTGGAGACCCAGTACTTC. Protein product: CASSFRDRGHLETQYF.

A single count supports this clone. J is TRBJ1-1 and V is TRBV6-4; no firm D call. CDR1 and CDR2 (germline): MRHNA, SNTAGT. The CDR3 has 13 residues. V lost 6 bases to trimming and J lost 0 bases, with 8 bases between them. CDR3 region: CASSDQVNTEAFF. The DNA of the CDR3 is TGTGCCAGCAGCGACCAGGTGAACACTGAAGCTTTCTTT.

This clone appeared a few times. The chain is built from TRBV15 and TRBJ1-2; a weak D match, TRBD1 (5 bases). V shed 8 bases and J shed 8 bases, with 18 bases lying between them. CDR3 size: 13 residues. From germline, CDR1 is LNHNV and CDR2 YYDKDF (reference sequence). In DNA, the CDR3 is TGTGCCACCTATCCAGGCGGGGCACTGGGCTACACCTTC. Its protein product is CATYPGGALGYTF.

This clone was recorded only once. The J gene is TRBJ2-4, the V gene TRBV6-4; 11 bases map to TRBD2. The CDR3 runs 16 residues. Germline V gene lookup returns CDR1 MRHNA and CDR2 SNTAGT. Unmatched junction bases numbered 3, after V lost 4 bases and J lost 1 base. The CDR3 nucleotides are TGTGCCAGCAGTGTGACTAGCGGGACCGCCAAAAACATTCAGTACTTC. This sequence encodes CASSVTSGTAKNIQYF.

The chain joins TRBV30 to TRBJ2-3; 12 nucleotides match TRBD1. The V gene end was trimmed by 3 bases and the J gene end by 0 bases; junction bases not matched to a gene: 10. The CDR3 runs to 18 residues. Germline CDR1 reads GTSNPN; CDR2 reads SVGIG (reference sequence). In DNA form, the CDR3 reads TGTGCCTGGAGGCGCCGGGACAGGGGGCCTGGGAGCACAGATACGCAGTATTTT. As protein: CAWRRRDRGPGSTDTQYF.

V usage is TRBV6-5 and J usage is TRBJ1-2, with D possibly matching TRBD1 (5 bases). V was pared by 0 bases and J by 7 bases, with 9 bases between. The CDR3 is made up of 13 amino acids. The germline CDR1 and CDR2 sequences are MNHEY and SVGAGI. The CDR3 protein is CASSYSGEVGYTF. The CDR3 region has the DNA TGTGCCAGCAGTTACTCAGGGGAAGTTGGCTACACCTTC.

The genes are TRBV9 and TRBJ2-7; TRBD2 aligns across 7 bases. Germline loops: CDR1 SGDLS, CDR2 YYNGEE. V dropped 4 bases and J dropped 2; count of bases not matched to a gene: 6. The CDR3 length is 14 residues. DNA for the CDR3: TGTGCCAGCAGCCTAGCGGTCCTTCCCTACGAGCAGTACTTC. It yields the protein CASSLAVLPYEQYF.

The V call is TRBV19, the J call TRBJ2-3; TRBD2 aligns across 7 bases. Trimming at V came to 10 bases and at J to 0 bases, leaving 7 bases not matched to a gene. The CDR3 spans 14 residues. Germline values: CDR1 LNHDA, CDR2 SQIVND (reference sequence). DNA of the CDR3: TGTGCCACTAAGCGAGCGGGAAGCACAGATACGCAGTATTTT. Protein product: CATKRAGSTDTQYF.

J is TRBJ2-7 and V is TRBV7-9; weak D call: TRBD1 (6 bases). Trimming removed 0 bases from V and 5 bases from J, with 14 bases in between. The CDR3 is made up of 15 amino acids. Germline CDR1 SEHNR, CDR2 FQNEAQ (reference sequence). Written as DNA, the CDR3 is TGTGCCAGCAGCTTAGCGGGGGCGCCTGTTAACGAGCAGTACTTC. It translates to CASSLAGAPVNEQYF.

The CDR3 DNA is TGTGCCAGCAGCTTTGCGAGGGGGGGAGGCAAAAACATTCAGTACTTC. This translates into CASSFARGGGKNIQYF. The chain employs TRBV11-2 and TRBJ2-4; D is possibly TRBD2 (7 bases). Trimming left V 3 bases short and J 3 bases short, with 15 bases between. This CDR3 region has 16 residues. Germline CDR1 SGHAT, CDR2 FQNNGV. The whole variable domain, filled in from reference TRBV11-2 and TRBJ2-4, reads EAGVAQSPRYKIIEKRQSVAFWCNPISGHATLYWYQQILGQGPKLLIQFQNNGVVDDSQLPKDRFSAERLKGVDSTLKIQPAKLEDSAVYLCASSFARGGGKNIQYFGAGTRLSVL.

The J gene is TRBJ2-7, the V gene TRBV9; TRBD2 might be the D (5 bases). Germline V gene sequence: CDR1 SGDLS, CDR2 YYNGEE. Trimming left V 5 bases short and J 2 bases short, with 8 bases between. CDR3 length: 12 residues. This CDR3 is CASSRGAYEQYF. The CDR3, as DNA: TGTGCCAGCAGTCGGGGAGCCTACGAGCAGTACTTC.

The rearrangement joins TRBV29-1 to TRBJ1-1; 8 positions match TRBD1. There are 13 residues in the CDR3. The V segment lost 5 bases and the J segment 2 bases; nucleotides outside the gene matches: 4. Germline CDR1 SQVTM, CDR2 ANQGSEA. The CDR3 region has the DNA TGCAGCGTTCAGGGGGCCTCAAACACTGAAGCTTTCTTT. Its protein is CSVQGASNTEAFF.

This chain uses TRBV29-1 with TRBJ2-2; tentative D call: TRBD2 (6 bases). V shed 4 bases and J shed 8 bases, with 23 bases lying between them. Germline V gives CDR1 SQVTM, CDR2 ANQGSEA. This CDR3 spans 16 amino acids. CDR3 in amino acids: CSVASSYFAGSGELFF. The DNA of the CDR3 is TGCAGCGTTGCCTCCTCCTACTTCGCCGGGAGTGGGGAGCTGTTTTTT.